This T cell receptor (beta chain) was retrieved from a study of cytomegalovirus exposure and HLA in healthy donors (dated by TCRdb to the late 2010s). With regard to the full study: In an earlier analysis of about 560 of the donors, about 270 Gb of sequence data and 90 million to 120 million unique TCR beta sequences from some 170 million T cells were reported. The aim of the study was to test whether cataloging public T cell receptors could identify signatures of past pathogen exposure. In a later genetic analysis, genome-wide SNP genotypes for about 60% of the 666 donors were used, and that subset was treated as a discovery cohort. The number of typed donors differed by locus: about 620-630 for A, B, C, DRB1 and DQB1; some 500 for DQA1; roughly 600 for DPA1; and around 450 for DPB1. Using immunosequencing, the study profiled T cell repertoires from fewer than 700 subjects and related those repertoires to cytomegalovirus serostatus. To study patterns of TCR occurrence, a later analysis re-analyzed previously published TCR beta repertoires from 666 donors and added high-resolution HLA genotyping. Among approximately 370 genotyped donors of the cohort, an average of roughly 230,000 unique TCR beta nucleotide sequences was sequenced per donor, of which about 20% were non-productive. Four to six DR-DQ haplotypes were handled as single units for association and clustering, since linkage in the cohort was strong. The genetic ancestry cluster associated with self-reported Caucasian donors included approximately 85% of the roughly 390 genotyped donors. Approximately 310 gigabases of sequencing data and tens of millions of unique TCR sequences were included in an early release covering 500 to 750 HLA-typed donors. HLA typing included class I and class II loci at four-digit resolution. An earlier analysis of some 500 of the donors applied high-throughput TCR beta sequencing to assess whether each TCR beta V gene segment acted as functional or pseudogenic. The study combined high-throughput TCR immunosequencing, statistical association of individual TCRs with disease status, and machine learning to predict cytomegalovirus infection status. A separate validation cohort of some 130 different subjects was used in addition to the approximately 640-subject first cohort. Donor age, sex, ethnicity and CMV serostatus were compiled together with the repertoire data. Rather than using new phenotypic data, the later analysis identified candidate immune exposures from TCR beta sequences and from how often those sequences occurred across donors. All discovery cohort repertoires had been generated on a single sequencing platform. General conclusions and limits of the study: Because the 87-base-pair reads could not distinguish some IMGT-functional V segments, including TRBV6-2 and TRBV6-3, those segments were excluded. In the study, some 180 TCR beta chains were listed as associated with cytomegalovirus. Because counts were too low, about 18 rarely observed V segments, including chromosome 9 orphons, were excluded from the earlier analysis of several hundred of the donors. A cluster of highly shared sequence variants was judged likely to represent a technical artifact of the sequencing pipeline. Several of the top co-occurrence clusters appeared to be linked to parvovirus B19, influenza, CMV and Epstein-Barr virus, according to a later analysis. Correlated functional status among segregating V segments might be attributable to linkage disequilibrium, but an unknown experimental factor could not be ruled out. In this cohort, only TCR beta chains were sequenced, and detectable features were limited by the absence of alpha or paired-chain data. Compared with equally common non-associated chains, HLA-associated TCR beta chains in a later analysis were more clonally expanded and had lower generation probabilities. Cytomegalovirus status was reported to be diagnosed by the classifier with high specificity and sensitivity in both the original and validation cohorts. Because HLA typing was unavailable for some donors at each locus, only the typed subset was used in association tests. In an earlier analysis of about 600 of the donors, most TCR beta V segments appeared in productive rearrangements about 90% or about 30% of the time, broadly matching IMGT annotations. Roughly uniform sequencing depth across donors was assumed in presence/absence analyses, although this assumption may not hold. A few of the identified cytomegalovirus-associated TCR beta chains were confirmed in vitro to be specific for cytomegalovirus antigens. At a false discovery rate of 0.05, a later analysis linked approximately 18,000 TCR beta sequences to specific HLA alleles. For the cohort, immune exposure information was limited to CMV serostatus. According to a later genetic analysis, donors in an Asian-associated ancestry cluster had fewer N-insertions in productive TCRs than the approximately 630-donor mean. It was suggested by the authors that the approach could potentially be generalized to other disease states and immunological phenotypes. Assigning TCR associations to individual alleles was difficult when HLA alleles, especially DR and DQ, strongly co-occurred. A later analysis found that most CMV-associated TCR beta chains appeared HLA-restricted, with HLA associations seemingly driven largely by CMV exposure. Most TCR sequences were observed very rarely across donors, whereas some public TCRs were present in many individuals. V-gene and J-gene trimming of TCR beta chains was associated with a missense DCLRE1C variant in a later genetic analysis, and the association was replicated in an independent cohort. A further reported finding was that TCR beta sequences accurately predicted the HLA-A and HLA-B alleles for most subjects in the first cohort. A later analysis found that TCR association rates varied across HLA loci, with DRB1 alleles showing the most associated TCRs and HLA-C alleles the fewest.

The cohort comprised around 700 healthy bone marrow donors. Cohort members were all nominally healthy when sampled, although unrecorded immune exposures were likely present. The donor was CMV seronegative and was included in the group of approximately 350 seronegative cohort members. Each donor provided a peripheral blood sample, and peripheral blood mononuclear cells were used for TCR beta sequencing. The Qiagen DNeasy Blood Extraction Kit was used to extract genomic DNA from the blood cell samples. Library preparation used the immunoSEQ multiplex PCR assay. A mixture of 60 forward primers for TCR Vbeta segments and 13 reverse primers for TCR Jbeta segments was used in the multiplex PCR. Amplification of the CDR3 region of rearranged TCR beta genes was performed with a multiplex PCR assay on genomic DNA. The Illumina HiSeq System was used to sequence the amplified TCR beta libraries as 87-base-pair reads. On the study's bioinformatics: A later analysis tallied roughly 76 million unique TCR beta chains across the roughly 610 repertoires, and approximately 12 million of those chains were shared by two or more donors. To remove PCR and sequencing errors, raw reads were error-corrected and collapsed into unique sequences using a nearest-neighbor algorithm that merged closely related sequences. V, D and J gene segments were assigned by aligning CDR3 sequences to IMGT reference sequences. Each retained sequence needed at least a six-nucleotide match to both a V gene segment and a J gene segment. Rearrangements were classified as productive when the CDR3 lacked stop codons and remained in frame with V and J, and all other rearrangements were classified as non-productive. Following IMGT convention, CDR3 was defined as the stretch from the second conserved V-encoded cysteine up to the conserved J-encoded phenylalanine. The earlier analysis of about 610 of the donors excluded any sequence lacking an unambiguous match to a single V gene segment. An earlier analysis of 500 to 700 of the donors classified V segments as functional when productive rearrangements were above 56.7% and as segregating when the standard deviation between donors was above 5%. A statistical classification framework was built for diagnosing cytomegalovirus status from the catalog of TCR beta chain sequences. In a later analysis, V and J genes were assigned by comparing TCR nucleotide sequences against IMGT/GENE-DB human TR gene sequences. Using the TCRdist pipeline, a later analysis assigned CDR3 sequences along with most-parsimonious VDJ recombination scenarios. In a later analysis, every TCR beta chain was defined by the combination of its CDR3 amino acid sequence and its V-gene family, and reads without a unique V-gene family were dropped. To address suspected cross-contamination and a sequencing artifact, a later analysis removed around 590 highly shared, low-generation-probability nucleotide sequences. In a later analysis, a clonal expansion index was calculated for each public chain from normalized within-repertoire ranks of inferred template counts. Generation probabilities in a later analysis came from a VDJ recombination model fitted to out-of-frame rearrangements, and those results were checked against IGoR. In a later analysis, TCR-TCR, TCR-HLA and TCR-CMV co-occurrence was scored with hypergeometric tests, and a repertoire-size bias correction was applied to TCR pairs. In a later analysis, false discovery rates were estimated by permuting HLA or CMV assignments 20 times. In a later analysis, co-occurring TCRs were grouped using DBSCAN, with TCRdist sequence similarity added in when clustering inside HLA-allele-positive subsets. Co-occurrence clustering excluded repertoires with fewer than 30,000 or more than 120,000 public chains, plus five with anomalous nucleotide sharing. TCRdb limited this immuneACCESS table to in-frame rearrangements with V and J called. A share of clones is missing; checked studies link under half to unresolved V genes, and the rest is unexplained. V, J and clone size derive from that table, while D and trimming were established from the DNA sequence. This sample gives a few hundred thousand clones in total; about nine tenths of them show up just once. Of the sample, about 1.5% is held by the ten largest clones.

CDR3 length: 14 amino acids, cysteine to phenylalanine. The only DNA kept is the CDR3, 42 bases in frame from the first base. Between the V and J ends, shortened by 1 base and 5 bases respectively, the junction contains 11 bases. Reading the germline V gene (reference sequence) gives CDR1 SEHNR and CDR2 FQNEAQ. On this clone itself: The specificity of this receptor is unknown. No much larger clone is present one base from it, and per-base qualities are unavailable.

This clonotype was obtained from a girl aged 2-15 years in good health and CMV-seronegative. Material for sequencing was PBMCs. The rearranged segments are TRBV7-9 and TRBJ2-5; a confident D gene designation cannot be given. The DNA reads as follows: TGTGCCAGCAGCTTAGGCCTAGGCAAGGAGACCCAGTACTTC. Translated, it gives CASSLGLGKETQYF.